The entry below describes one TCR beta chain. The target antigen is unknown. The data belong to a study of cytomegalovirus exposure and HLA in healthy donors. Study information: An earlier analysis found 117 million unique TCR beta sequences from about 190 million T cells. For the roughly 370 genotyped donors, about 81% fell within the Caucasian-associated ancestry cluster. Study outcomes and limitations: Immune exposure was documented only through CMV serostatus.

This CDR3 contains 14 residues. The germline V gene has CDR1 MNHEY and CDR2 SVGAGI. The ends were cut back, 3 bases at V and 2 bases at J, with 7 bases in the middle. PCR primers comprised 60 Vbeta and 13 Jbeta primers. Libraries were prepared by immunoSEQ multiplex PCR; TCRdb keeps only in-frame clonotypes and omits some of them. The data show roughly 48,000 clones, about three quarters seen once. Sequencing was performed on PBMCs. The chain links TRBV6-5 to TRBJ2-2; D perhaps matches TRBD1 (5 bases). The source of this sequence is a woman aged 25-40 years in good health and CMV-seronegative. CDR3 sequence (DNA): TGTGCCAGCAGTTATACAGGAAACACCGGGGAGCTGTTTTTT. Its translation is CASSYTGNTGELFF.